This entry lists 30 T cell receptor beta chains sequenced from one sample in a study of radiation and T cells in renal cell carcinoma. Documented time point: blood 4 weeks post-SBRT, at nephrectomy. Treatment noted: 15 Gy SBRT to primary tumor, nephrectomy 4 weeks later. The protocol was immunoSEQ multiplex PCR, while the TCRdb copy is restricted to in-frame clones and leaves out a portion. The table has about 86,000 clones, 70% to 90% seen once. Material: blood, obtained from a patient whose treatment included radiotherapy and nephrectomy. These receptors were collected from a man in his fifties with renal cell carcinoma.

The chain carries TRBV9 and TRBJ2-3; the match to TRBD2 covers 7 bases. CDR3 length: 14 amino acids. CDR1 is SGDLS and CDR2 is YYNGEE in the germline V gene. V shed 4 bases and J 5 bases; nucleotides not matched to a gene: 7. CDR3 DNA sequence: TGTGCCAGCAGCCCCGGGGGGATGATAGATACGCAGTATTTT. This codes for CASSPGGMIDTQYF.

This clone has a handful of counts. CDR3 loop: CASTRGENTEAFF. The CDR3 coding sequence is TGTGCCAGCACCCGGGGGGAGAACACTGAAGCTTTCTTT. This chain connects TRBV6-5 to TRBJ1-1; tentatively, D is TRBD1 (5 bases). This CDR3 has 13 amino acids. Germline CDR1 MNHEY, CDR2 SVGAGI. Between the trimmed V and J ends, which lost 7 bases and 1 base, there was a span of 10 bases.

This sequence joins TRBV5-1 and TRBJ2-3; 8 bases are shared with TRBD2. Per the germline V gene, CDR1 is SGHRS and CDR2 is YFSETQ. Trimming cost V 1 base and J 4 bases; bases outside gene matches: 14. The CDR3 spans 18 residues. The CDR3 region is CASSLSAGGLIGADTQYF. The CDR3 DNA is TGCGCCAGCAGCTTGTCGGCGGGAGGCCTGATTGGCGCAGATACGCAGTATTTT.

Only a few counts were recorded for this clone. V and J are TRBV21-1 and TRBJ1-5. TRBV21-1 is described as a pseudogene. This CDR3 spans 17 amino acids. CDR3 sequence reads: CASSKVRRLISNQPQHF. The CDR3 DNA reads TGTGCCAGCAGCAAAGTGAGGAGGCTGATTAGCAATCAGCCCCAGCATTTT.

The chain joins TRBV27 to TRBJ2-2; TRBD1 matches 10 bases. Germline CDR1 and CDR2: MNHEY and SMNVEV (reference sequence). The V segment lost 5 bases and the J segment 6 bases; nucleotides outside the gene matches: 9. This CDR3 is built from 16 residues. Here the CDR3 reads CASSRQGAGVAGELFF. CDR3 coding DNA: TGTGCCAGCAGTCGACAGGGGGCAGGGGTGGCCGGGGAGCTGTTTTTT.

The J gene is TRBJ2-5, the V gene TRBV5-1; D remains unclear. Per the germline V gene, CDR1 is SGHRS and CDR2 is YFSETQ. V was cut by 2 bases and J by 0 bases, with 5 bases left in between. The CDR3 runs to 13 residues. CDR3 region: CASSFQYQETQYF. CDR3 nucleotides: TGCGCCAGCAGCTTCCAGTACCAAGAGACCCAGTACTTC. The variable domain in full, completed from reference TRBV5-1 and TRBJ2-5, reads KAGVTQTPRYLIKTRGQQVTLSCSPISGHRSVSWYQQTPGQGLQFLFEYFSETQRNKGNFPGRFSGRQFSNSRSEMNVSTLELGDSALYLCASSFQYQETQYFGPGTRLLVL.

This chain joins TRBV11-1 and TRBJ1-5; no definite D call. V was shortened by 3 bases and J by 5 bases, with 8 bases between the two germline ends. Germline V gene sequence: CDR1 SGHAT, CDR2 FQDESV (reference sequence). The CDR3 spans 13 residues. The CDR3 DNA is TGTGCCAGCAGCTTGTCCCGAGATCAGCCCCAGCATTTT. This sequence encodes CASSLSRDQPQHF.

This clone was counted only a few times. The chain has TRBV19 and TRBJ2-3; maybe TRBD2 (5 bases). Germline CDR1 is LNHDA and CDR2 is SQIVND (reference sequence). The CDR3 has 13 residues. Trimming removed 7 bases from V and 2 bases from J, with 10 bases in between. CDR3 coding DNA: TGTGCCAGTACGGGGAGACACACAGATACGCAGTATTTT. Protein product: CASTGRHTDTQYF.

The J gene is TRBJ1-2, the V gene TRBV5-1, with D unresolved. V shed 2 bases and J shed 2 bases, with 7 bases lying between them. The CDR3 is made up of 13 amino acids. The V gene's germline CDR1 is SGHRS and CDR2 YFSETQ. The CDR3 DNA reads as TGCGCCAGCAGCTTTGACATGAACTATGGCTACACCTTC. Protein: CASSFDMNYGYTF.

This sequence joins TRBV19 and TRBJ2-6; D unresolved. From germline, CDR1 is LNHDA and CDR2 SQIVND (reference sequence). V was pared by 5 bases and J by 0 bases, with 8 bases between. There are 15 residues in the CDR3. The CDR3 sequence is CASSPQSSGANVLTF. In DNA form, the CDR3 reads TGTGCCAGTAGTCCACAAAGCTCTGGGGCCAACGTCCTGACTTTC.

The chain joins TRBV7-8 to TRBJ2-1; D may be TRBD2 (5 bases). Trimming shortened V by 2 bases and J by 0 bases, and 11 bases separated the two germline ends. The CDR3 consists of 16 residues. The germline V gene encodes CDR1 SGHVS and CDR2 FQNEAQ. CDR3 region: CASSLFRGISYNEQFF. The CDR3 DNA reads TGTGCCAGCAGCTTATTTCGGGGAATCTCCTACAATGAGCAGTTCTTC.

J is TRBJ2-2 and V is TRBV5-1; TRBD1 matches 9 bases. This CDR3 comprises 16 residues. The germline gives CDR1 SGHRS, CDR2 YFSETQ. J lost 3 bases, V lost 4 bases, and 7 bases had no gene match. This CDR3 reads CASSLQGAPDTGELFF. The DNA for the CDR3 is TGCGCCAGCAGCCTACAGGGGGCACCCGACACCGGGGAGCTGTTTTTT.

This clone occurred once. This chain joins TRBV4-1 and TRBJ1-5; D ambiguous. Per germline, CDR1 MGHRA and CDR2 YSYEKL. V was trimmed by 4 bases and J by 1 base, leaving 14 bases between them. The CDR3 runs 16 residues. CDR3 sequence reads: CASSPSGVLSNQPQHF. The DNA of the CDR3 is TGCGCCAGCAGCCCATCGGGCGTCTTGAGCAATCAGCCCCAGCATTTT.

This clone was picked up one time. The genes are TRBV7-8 and TRBJ2-3; D uncertain. Germline V CDR1 and CDR2: SGHVS, FQNEAQ. This CDR3 is built from 14 residues. Trimming left V 6 bases short and J 0 bases short, with 10 bases between. This CDR3 reads CASRERSSTDTQYF. CDR3 DNA: TGTGCCAGCAGGGAGCGTTCTAGCACAGATACGCAGTATTTT.

This chain joins TRBV9 and TRBJ1-1; D is unresolved. From germline, CDR1 is SGDLS and CDR2 YYNGEE. CDR3 size: 13 residues. The V and J ends lost 5 bases and 1 base respectively, with 9 bases between them. The CDR3 bases are TGTGCCAGCAGAGGACGGGGGAACACTGAAGCTTTCTTT. Translated: CASRGRGNTEAFF.

Of note for this clone: Its ends do not fully match the called genes, so a read error is possible. The chain uses TRBV29-1 and TRBJ2-5; maybe TRBD2 (5 bases). Germline V lookup: CDR1 SQVTM, CDR2 ANQGSEA. The CDR3 is 13 amino acids. The CDR3 DNA follows: TGCAGCGCTAGTGCGGGTAACCAGGAGACCCAGTACTTC. It translates to CSASAGNQETQYF.

The chain recombines TRBV27 with TRBJ1-1, with TRBD1 matching over 10 bases. The V gene's germline CDR1 is MNHEY and CDR2 SMNVEV (reference sequence). V shed 7 bases, J shed 8 bases, and the junction held 13 bases outside the gene matches. The CDR3 has 15 amino acids. CDR3 sequence: CASKSLLTGGLEAFF. CDR3 bases: TGTGCCAGCAAATCCCTCCTGACAGGGGGCTTAGAAGCTTTCTTT.

In this sample, this clone turned up once. The J gene is TRBJ2-7, the V gene TRBV18; TRBD1 aligns across 7 bases. Germline V gene sequence: CDR1 KGHSH, CDR2 LQKENI. The J segment lost 2 bases and the V segment lost 4 bases, leaving 5 bases of the junction unmatched. The CDR3 is made up of 14 amino acids. Here the CDR3 reads CASSQGASPYEQYF. DNA for the CDR3: TGTGCCAGCTCACAGGGGGCGTCCCCCTACGAGCAGTACTTC.

The rearrangement joins TRBV5-1 to TRBJ2-5, with 7 positions matching TRBD1. Per germline, CDR1 SGHRS and CDR2 YFSETQ. CDR3 size: 16 residues. J gave up 2 bases and V 1 base, and 8 bases lay outside the gene matches. Written as DNA, the CDR3 is TGCGCCAGCAGCTTGCCATTCCGGGACAGACAAGAGACCCAGTACTTC. Translation gives CASSLPFRDRQETQYF.

J is TRBJ1-2 and V is TRBV7-6; D is perhaps TRBD1 (5 bases). Trimming removed 5 bases from V and 3 bases from J, with 13 bases in between. The CDR3 totals 14 residues. Germline V gene sequence: CDR1 SGHVS, CDR2 FNYEAQ. The CDR3 is CASSPYRSDYGYTF. CDR3 coding DNA: TGTGCCAGCAGCCCATACAGGTCCGACTATGGCTACACCTTC.

V is TRBV19 and J is TRBJ2-1, with 9 bases lining up with TRBD1. Trimming removed 4 bases from V and 1 base from J; junction bases left unmatched: 5. This CDR3 contains 16 residues. Germline values: CDR1 LNHDA, CDR2 SQIVND (reference sequence). CDR3 coding DNA: TGTGCCAGTAGTAAGGGGACAGGGTTATCCTACAATGAGCAGTTCTTC. It yields the protein CASSKGTGLSYNEQFF.

V and J are TRBV10-1 and TRBJ2-7; TRBD1 or TRBD2 may be the D gene (5 bases each). V lost 6 bases and J lost 0, with 15 bases in between. CDR1 WNHNN and CDR2 SYGVQD come from the germline V gene (reference sequence). This CDR3 contains 15 residues. The CDR3 region is CASSPGTPASYEQYF. For the CDR3, the DNA is TGCGCCAGCAGCCCCGGGACCCCCGCCTCCTACGAGCAGTACTTC.

J is TRBJ2-5 and V is TRBV9; D is perhaps TRBD1 (6 bases). The CDR3 runs to 15 residues. V was shortened by 0 bases and J by 2 bases, with 11 bases between the two germline ends. Germline lookup yields CDR1 SGDLS and CDR2 YYNGEE. The CDR3 DNA reads as TGTGCCAGCAGCGTAGCTGGCAGGGGACAAGAGACCCAGTACTTC. This translates into CASSVAGRGQETQYF.

The chain recombines TRBV5-1 with TRBJ2-5; D is possibly TRBD1 or TRBD2 (6 bases each). Germline CDR1 SGHRS, CDR2 YFSETQ. This CDR3 is built from 16 residues. Trimming took off 0 bases at V and 7 bases at J, with 19 bases between the two ends. DNA for the CDR3: TGCGCCAGCAGCTTGGTTGAACTAGGGGGGTTCGGGACCCAGTACTTC. It specifies CASSLVELGGFGTQYF.

The chain combines TRBV28 with TRBJ1-5; possible D gene TRBD1, 5 bases. The CDR3 loop spans 14 amino acids. The V and J ends lost 7 bases and 7 bases respectively, with 17 bases between them. Germline V gene lookup returns CDR1 MDHEN and CDR2 SYDVKM. The CDR3 spells CASIKYWGVQPQHF. The CDR3 bases are TGTGCCAGCATTAAATATTGGGGGGTGCAGCCCCAGCATTTT. Full variable domain (missing parts from reference TRBV28 and TRBJ1-5): DVKVTQSSRYLVKRTGEKVFLECVQDMDHENMFWYRQDPGLGLRLIYFSYDVKMKEKGDIPEGYSVSREKKERFSLILESASTNQTSMYLCASIKYWGVQPQHFGDGTRLSIL.

The chain links TRBV4-1 to TRBJ2-7, with TRBD2 matching 10 bases. This CDR3 comprises 15 residues. J was trimmed by 0 bases and V by 4 bases; bases with no gene match: 3. Germline assignment: CDR1 MGHRA and CDR2 YSYEKL. CDR3 in amino acids: CASSRGLALSYEQYF. The CDR3 region has the DNA TGCGCCAGCAGCCGGGGACTAGCGCTCTCCTACGAGCAGTACTTC.

The chain combines TRBV29-1 with TRBJ2-2, with 10 bases matching TRBD1. From germline, CDR1 is SQVTM and CDR2 ANQGSEA. The CDR3 consists of 17 residues. After removal of 3 bases from V and 4 bases from J, the junction contained 11 bases not matched to a gene. DNA of the CDR3: TGCAGCGTTGACCTAGACAGGGGGCTCTCAGGCACCGGGGAGCTGTTTTTT. Translation gives CSVDLDRGLSGTGELFF.

This rearrangement joins TRBV28 to TRBJ1-1, with TRBD1 as a possible D gene (5 bases). Germline CDR1 and CDR2: MDHEN and SYDVKM. With 1 base removed from V and 3 bases from J, the gap between germline ends came to 12 bases. The CDR3 is 15 residues long. CDR3 nucleotide sequence: TGTGCCAGCAGTTTATTGGGCAGGGTGGACACTGAAGCTTTCTTT. Residues: CASSLLGRVDTEAFF.

The rearrangement links TRBV7-3 to TRBJ1-6; 9 bases are shared with TRBD1. The germline CDR1 and CDR2 sequences are SGHTA and FQGTGA. Trimming removed 5 bases from V and 6 bases from J; junction bases left unmatched: 8. The CDR3 covers 16 residues. The CDR3, as DNA: TGTGCCAGCAGCCTTACAACAGGGGGCGGTAATTCACCCCTCCACTTT. Its protein is CASSLTTGGGNSPLHF.

CDR3 nucleotide sequence: TGTGCCAGCAGCTTAGTCAATCCCGGGGAGCTGTTTTTT. Translated: CASSLVNPGELFF. V is TRBV7-8 and J is TRBJ2-2, with D uncertain. The CDR3 covers 13 residues. Trimming removed 1 base from V and 6 bases from J, with 6 bases in between. Per germline, CDR1 SGHVS and CDR2 FQNEAQ.